The 28 T cell receptor beta chains presented below share a single source sample, sequenced in a study of OX40 agonist ivuxolimab in advanced cancers. Sequenced by immunoSEQ multiplex PCR; TCRdb stores in-frame clones only, minus some. The table has about 67,000 clones, around 86% seen once. This specimen was CD4+ or CD8+ T cells sorted from blood, taken in a trial of the OX40 agonist ivuxolimab. These receptors were obtained from an adult with an advanced solid tumor such as melanoma, head and neck, liver or kidney cancer.

The chain combines TRBV28 with TRBJ2-7, with TRBD2 identical over 8 bases. Germline CDR1 reads MDHEN; CDR2 reads SYDVKM. J gave up 3 bases and V 5 bases, and 9 bases lay outside the gene matches. CDR3 length: 15 amino acids. The CDR3 DNA reads as TGTGCCAGCAGTGTGGCGAGCGGGAGCCTCTACGAGCAGTACTTC. It specifies CASSVASGSLYEQYF.

The genes are TRBV7-3 and TRBJ2-2; 10 bases align to TRBD1. Germline V lookup: CDR1 SGHTA, CDR2 FQGTGA. Trimming took 0 bases from V and 4 from J; bases not matched to a gene: 2. This CDR3 comprises 16 residues. The CDR3 is CASSLTRTGGTGELFF. As DNA, the CDR3 is TGTGCCAGCAGCTTAACCCGGACAGGGGGCACCGGGGAGCTGTTTTTT.

This clone has a single count. This rearrangement joins TRBV7-2 to TRBJ2-1, with D maybe TRBD1 (6 bases). CDR3 length: 15 residues. V was clipped by 5 bases and J by 9 bases, with 20 bases between them. Germline-derived CDR1 and CDR2 are SGHTA and FQGNSA. The CDR3 region has the DNA TGTGCCAGCAGCGTGACCGGGACACGAGGTGGTGAGCAGTTCTTC. This encodes CASSVTGTRGGEQFF. The complete variable domain, with remaining parts taken from reference TRBV7-2 and TRBJ2-1, reads GAGVSQSPSNKVTEKGKDVELRCDPISGHTALYWYRQSLGQGLEFLIYFQGNSAPDKSGLPSDRFSAERTGGSVSTLTIQRTQQEDSAVYLCASSVTGTRGGEQFFGPGTRLTVL.

The chain carries TRBV19 and TRBJ2-5; 14 bases map to TRBD2. V dropped 2 bases and J dropped 3; count of bases not matched to a gene: 5. Germline lookup yields CDR1 LNHDA and CDR2 SQIVND (reference sequence). CDR3 length: 17 residues. CDR3: CASSINPGLAGEETQYF. In nucleotides, the CDR3 is TGTGCCAGTAGTATAAATCCGGGACTAGCGGGAGAAGAGACCCAGTACTTC.

This chain connects TRBV4-3 to TRBJ1-2; weak D call: TRBD1 (5 bases). Per germline, CDR1 LGHNA and CDR2 YSLEER. The CDR3 loop spans 15 amino acids. Deletions cut 1 base from V and 3 bases from J, with 12 bases between. The CDR3 protein is CASSQGTGTDYGYTF. The CDR3 DNA reads TGCGCCAGCAGCCAAGGGACCGGGACTGACTATGGCTACACCTTC.

Written as DNA, the CDR3 is TGTGCCACCAGCAACAGCCTCCAAGAGACCCAGTACTTC. It yields the protein CATSNSLQETQYF. V and J are TRBV15 and TRBJ2-5; the D is unclear. The CDR3 covers 13 residues. Per the germline V gene, CDR1 is LNHNV and CDR2 is YYDKDF (reference sequence). The V end lost 4 bases, the J end lost 1 base, and 7 bases lay between the germline ends.

V usage is TRBV27 and J usage is TRBJ1-6; D remains unclear. V lost 2 bases and J lost 8, with 7 bases in between. Germline lookup yields CDR1 MNHEY and CDR2 SMNVEV (reference sequence). There are 13 residues in the CDR3. This CDR3 is CASSLRVDSPLHF. CDR3 nucleotides: TGTGCCAGCAGTTTAAGGGTTGATTCACCCCTCCACTTT.

This clone has a single count. The chain uses TRBV9 and TRBJ2-1; 9 bases fit TRBD2. This CDR3 has 15 residues. J gave up 7 bases and V 0 bases, and 5 bases lay outside the gene matches. The V gene's germline CDR1 is SGDLS and CDR2 YYNGEE. The CDR3 sequence: CASSVEGGGANEQFF. In nucleotides, the CDR3 is TGTGCCAGCAGCGTAGAGGGCGGGGGGGCAAATGAGCAGTTCTTC.

V gene TRBV2 combines with J gene TRBJ1-6; no definite D call. The CDR3 is 15 residues long. Germline V gene sequence: CDR1 SNHLY, CDR2 FYNNEI. The V end was cut by 7 bases, the J end by 0 bases, with 10 bases between. The DNA for the CDR3 is TGTGCCAGCAAGGCGGGGAGCTCCTATAATTCACCCCTCCACTTT. This encodes CASKAGSSYNSPLHF.

The genes are TRBV6-4 and TRBJ2-7, with a weak D call TRBD1 (5 bases). V lost 9 bases and J lost 2, with 23 bases in between. CDR1 is MRHNA and CDR2 is SNTAGT in the germline V gene. CDR3 size: 16 residues. The CDR3 sequence is CASRGLKPGYPYEQYF. The CDR3 DNA sequence: TGTGCCAGTAGAGGTTTAAAGCCAGGGTATCCCTACGAGCAGTACTTC.

The genes are TRBV7-6 and TRBJ2-6; no clear D gene. CDR3 length equals 14 residues. CDR1 and CDR2 (germline): SGHVS, FNYEAQ. V gave up 1 base and J gave up 4 bases, with 5 bases separating them. The CDR3 DNA reads TGTGCCAGCAGCTTAGAACCCGGGGCCAACGTCCTGACTTTC. As protein: CASSLEPGANVLTF.

J is TRBJ1-5 and V is TRBV6-6; the D gene is possibly TRBD1 (6 bases). CDR1 and CDR2 (germline): MNHNY, SVGAGI (reference sequence). The V gene lost 6 bases and the J gene lost 7 bases, with 10 bases spanning the gap. The CDR3 is made up of 12 amino acids. The CDR3 nucleotides are TGTGCCAGCAGCACAGGGAGACAGCCCCAGCATTTT. Encoded protein: CASSTGRQPQHF.

This chain joins TRBV29-1 and TRBJ2-7; 7 bases fit TRBD2. The V gene end was trimmed by 7 bases and the J gene end by 1 base; junction bases not matched to a gene: 10. Germline CDR1 reads SQVTM; CDR2 reads ANQGSEA. There are 14 residues in the CDR3. The CDR3 loop reads CSANGGETSYEQYF. DNA for the CDR3: TGCAGCGCTAATGGGGGGGAAACTTCCTACGAGCAGTACTTC.

The chain employs TRBV7-9 and TRBJ1-2, with D possibly TRBD1 on 5 matching bases. The CDR3 is made up of 12 amino acids. The V end lost 6 bases, the J end lost 7 bases, and 12 bases lay between the germline ends. The germline gives CDR1 SEHNR, CDR2 FQNEAQ (reference sequence). The CDR3 nucleotides read TGTGCCAGCAGAGGGGTGGGTTTTGGCTACACCTTC. This codes for CASRGVGFGYTF.

Comments on this clone: A read error may account for a junction end that differs from germline. This chain uses TRBV28 with TRBJ1-2, with 10 positions matching TRBD1. CDR3 length equals 12 residues. Per the germline V gene, CDR1 is MDHEN and CDR2 is SYDVKM. DNA of the CDR3: TGTGCCAGCAGTTTAGGGACAGGGGACAAATCCTTC. Its protein product is CASSLGTGDKSF.

This chain uses TRBV5-1 with TRBJ1-3; D is possibly TRBD1 (5 bases). The germline CDR1 and CDR2 sequences are SGHRS and YFSETQ. V lost 3 bases to trimming and J lost 0 bases, with 13 bases between them. The CDR3 totals 16 residues. Written as DNA, the CDR3 is TGCGCCAGCAGCTCAGCCCCAGGGAGCTCTGGAAACACCATATATTTT. Its translation: CASSSAPGSSGNTIYF.

The V gene is TRBV7-2, the J gene TRBJ1-2; 7 nucleotides match TRBD1. Germline CDR1 and CDR2: SGHTA and FQGNSA. This CDR3 comprises 14 residues. Trimming took 5 bases from V and 4 from J; bases not matched to a gene: 7. The CDR3 is CASSTQTGSYGYTF. CDR3 DNA: TGTGCCAGCAGCACCCAGACAGGGAGCTATGGCTACACCTTC.

This chain joins TRBV5-1 and TRBJ2-3, with 9 positions matching TRBD2. The CDR3 totals 18 residues. Germline-derived CDR1 and CDR2 are SGHRS and YFSETQ. With V trimmed by 5 bases and J by 0 bases, 13 bases remained unmatched. Here the CDR3 DNA reads TGCGCCAGCAGACCCTCCGGGACTAGCTTTTCTAGCACAGATACGCAGTATTTT. This codes for CASRPSGTSFSSTDTQYF.

The chain joins TRBV5-5 to TRBJ1-5; D is perhaps TRBD1 (6 bases). This CDR3 has 14 residues. The V and J ends lost 0 bases and 9 bases respectively, with 13 bases between them. The V gene's germline CDR1 is SGHKS and CDR2 YYEKEE (reference sequence). Written as DNA, the CDR3 is TGTGCCAGCAGCTTGGTTGCAGGGGATTCGCCCCAGCATTTT. This gives the protein CASSLVAGDSPQHF.

This chain connects TRBV4-3 to TRBJ2-1; a weak D match, TRBD1 (6 bases). The CDR3 spans 13 residues. Trimming pared 3 bases from V and 9 bases from J, leaving 12 bases between. The germline V gene has CDR1 LGHNA and CDR2 YSLEER. The CDR3 loop reads CASSHETGLEQFF. In DNA form, the CDR3 reads TGCGCCAGCAGCCACGAAACAGGGCTTGAGCAGTTCTTC.

The J gene is TRBJ2-5, the V gene TRBV6-6, with 14 bases identical to TRBD2. This CDR3 is 16 amino acids long. The V and J ends lost 2 bases and 4 bases, in that order; junction bases with no gene match: 3. CDR1 MNHNY and CDR2 SVGAGI come from the germline V gene (reference sequence). CDR3 nucleotides: TGTGCCAGCAGTTACGGGACTAGCGGGAGTAGAGAGACCCAGTACTTC. Amino acids: CASSYGTSGSRETQYF.

The V gene is TRBV5-1, the J gene TRBJ1-1; 11 bases line up with TRBD1. CDR3 length: 15 residues. Trimming at V came to 8 bases and at J to 1 base, leaving 7 bases not matched to a gene. Germline-derived CDR1 and CDR2 are SGHRS and YFSETQ. CDR3 residues: CASRDRGTQNTEAFF. Here the CDR3 DNA reads TGCGCCAGTAGGGACAGGGGGACTCAGAACACTGAAGCTTTCTTT.

In DNA, the CDR3 is TGCAGCGCCCTAGGGACTAGCGGGGGCTCCTACGAGCAGTACTTC. Translation gives CSALGTSGGSYEQYF. The rearrangement uses TRBV29-1 and TRBJ2-5, with 14 bases that match TRBD2. Near its end, the DNA agrees better with TRBJ2-7, so the J call may be wrong. This CDR3 spans 15 amino acids. Germline V gene data show CDR1 as SQVTM and CDR2 as ANQGSEA.

V usage is TRBV6-6 and J usage is TRBJ1-1; D possibly corresponds to TRBD1 (5 bases). CDR1 MNHNY and CDR2 SVGAGI come from the germline V gene (reference sequence). Trimming stripped 0 bases from V and 5 bases from J, with 7 bases between. CDR3 size: 13 residues. CDR3 sequence: CASSYSGGTEAFF. Here the CDR3 DNA reads TGTGCCAGCAGTTACTCGGGGGGTACTGAAGCTTTCTTT.

This chain links TRBV28 with TRBJ2-1, with 8 positions matching TRBD2. Germline trimming cut 6 bases from V and 6 bases from J; bases unmatched to any gene: 7. Germline CDR1 is MDHEN and CDR2 is SYDVKM. CDR3 size: 14 residues. CDR3 sequence (DNA): TGTGCCAGCAGATCCGGGGGGGGGCGCAATGAGCAGTTCTTC. Translating it yields CASRSGGGRNEQFF.

V and J are TRBV28 and TRBJ1-4; D ambiguous. Germline V gives CDR1 MDHEN, CDR2 SYDVKM. CDR3 length: 12 amino acids. The V gene lost 3 bases and the J gene lost 7 bases, with 6 bases spanning the gap. The CDR3 region is CASSFGGEKLFF. CDR3 DNA sequence: TGTGCCAGCAGTTTTGGCGGTGAAAAACTGTTTTTT.

The chain joins TRBV6-5 to TRBJ1-5; D call uncertain. Germline CDR1 reads MNHEY; CDR2 reads SVGAGI. The CDR3 totals 14 residues. Trimming left V 0 bases short and J 6 bases short, with 9 bases between. CDR3 DNA sequence: TGTGCCAGCAGTTACTCGAATTCCGTTCAGCCCCAGCATTTT. It yields the protein CASSYSNSVQPQHF.

V gene TRBV5-1 combines with J gene TRBJ2-7; D possibly corresponds to TRBD2 (6 bases). The CDR3 is 13 residues long. CDR1 is SGHRS, CDR2 YFSETQ, per germline. Trimming took 5 bases from V and 2 from J, leaving 11 bases between them. CDR3 residues: CASSFSGAYEQYF. CDR3 DNA: TGCGCCAGCAGTTTTTCGGGGGCCTACGAGCAGTACTTC.